This T cell receptor (beta chain) was captured by sequencing in a study of graft-versus-host responses after intestinal transplantation. The CDR3 totals 13 residues. CDR1 is ENHRY, CDR2 SYGVKD, per germline. Between the trimmed V and J ends, which lost 4 bases and 0 bases, there was a span of 7 bases. Some clones are missing from TCRdb's copy, which holds only in-frame ones; the method was immunoSEQ multiplex PCR. The sample shows some 110,000 clones, 90% to 95% of them seen only once. For this clone: Antigen specificity is unknown.

Study-wide results and limits: The presence of high graft-versus-host to host-versus-graft clonal ratios in allografts characterized patients with graft-donor T cell macrochimerism.

This TCR came from a human donor who was the organ donor for an intestinal transplant. Material: unstimulated CD8+ T cells sorted from spleen or lymph node cells, obtained before transplant. The V and J genes are TRBV10-3 and TRBJ2-7; D gene ambiguous. Here the CDR3 reads CAISGASSYEQYF. DNA of the CDR3: TGTGCCATCAGTGGAGCGAGCTCCTACGAGCAGTACTTC.